The clone carrying this TCR beta chain showed up just a few times. Its antigen is currently unknown. The sample belongs to a study of T-cell memory formation after mild COVID-19. About the study: Each donor largely had its own TCR clusters.

General study results and limits: Day 15 to 85 contracting clones showed balanced CD4/CD8; day 15 to 37 expanders favored CD4+. There were some responding clones in pre-infection memory, which suggested that cross-reactive memory had joined.

Constant-segment primers and 5'RACE yielded cDNA libraries for TCR alpha and TCR beta, each carrying sample barcodes and UMIs. One entry per CDR3 protein, called by TCRdb with MiXCR from the 5' RACE reads. The sample shows some 120,000 distinct CDR3 sequences, over 15% of them seen only once. Trimming removed 1 base from V and 4 bases from J, with 10 bases in between. CDR1 and CDR2 from the germline V gene are LGHNA and YNFKEQ. The CDR3 has 14 residues. The sequence was collected from a man between 18 and 29 years old who had mild COVID-19 (a few samples of this study predate the infection). Cell type and time point are not known. The chain joins TRBV4-2 to TRBJ2-5; D is possibly TRBD1 (6 bases). The specimen was PBMCs or a T cell subset sorted from them (not recorded which). The CDR3 coding sequence is TGTGCCAGCAGCCAAGTTGGGGACATAGAGACCCAGTACTTC. Translation: CASSQVGDIETQYF.